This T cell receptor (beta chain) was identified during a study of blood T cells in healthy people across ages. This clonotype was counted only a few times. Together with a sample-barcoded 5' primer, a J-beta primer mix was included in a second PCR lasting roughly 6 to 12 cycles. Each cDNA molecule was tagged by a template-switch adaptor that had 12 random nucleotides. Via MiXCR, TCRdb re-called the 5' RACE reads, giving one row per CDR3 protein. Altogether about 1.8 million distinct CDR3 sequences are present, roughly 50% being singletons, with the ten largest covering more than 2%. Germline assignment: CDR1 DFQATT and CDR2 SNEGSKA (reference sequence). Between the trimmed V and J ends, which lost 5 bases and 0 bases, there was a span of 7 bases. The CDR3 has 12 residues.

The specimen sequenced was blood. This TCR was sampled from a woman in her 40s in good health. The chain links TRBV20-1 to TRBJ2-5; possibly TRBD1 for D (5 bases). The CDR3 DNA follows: TGCAGTGCTCGGACAAACCAAGAGACCCAGTACTTC. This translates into CSARTNQETQYF.